This is a list of T cell receptor beta chains from one sample in a study of cytomegalovirus exposure and HLA in healthy donors. Sequencing was performed with immunoSEQ multiplex PCR; in TCRdb, only in-frame clones are kept and a portion is missing. This table has about 200,000 clones, about 75% appearing once. The sequenced material came from PBMCs. These receptors were taken from a man between 18 and 29 years old in good health and CMV-seronegative. Each CDR3 is given without its conserved first and last residue.

CDR3aa	v_gene	j_gene
SVAHARGTIKH	TRBV29-1	TRBJ1-5
ASSRQERGTDTQY	TRBV19	TRBJ2-3
ASSFNEGALVTQY	TRBV28	TRBJ2-5
ASSFMGQGLGETQY	TRBV28	TRBJ2-5
ASSLGQGSTEAF	TRBV7-2	TRBJ1-1
ASSLPRFQPQH	TRBV9	TRBJ1-5
ASSIDLEWRPGYT	TRBV19	TRBJ1-2
ASSPDRGRRGEQF	TRBV5-1	TRBJ2-1
ASSPGQSYEQY	TRBV19	TRBJ2-7
SVESTSVPGELF	TRBV29-1	TRBJ2-2
ASSPPDRVDTYEQY	TRBV7-9	TRBJ2-7
ASSSSRNTEAF	TRBV7-2	TRBJ1-1
ASSPLGLAGEGEQF	TRBV2	TRBJ2-1
ASSLTGQDMNSPLH	TRBV5-5	TRBJ1-6
ARKRGTDTQY	TRBV30	TRBJ2-3
ASSRTVNGNTIY	TRBV11-3	TRBJ1-3
ASSQDKGTAPMDTGELF	TRBV4-2	TRBJ2-2
ASSQDLAFEQY	TRBV14	TRBJ2-7
ASSSSGSSYEQY	TRBV9	TRBJ2-7
ASSLSSATDTQY	TRBV7-9	TRBJ2-3
ASSLVALAGVESYEQY	TRBV27	TRBJ2-7
ASSKGREADTQY	TRBV21-1	TRBJ2-3
ASSYPGINQPQH	TRBV5-6	TRBJ1-5
ASSLGPSGGEDTQY	TRBV7-8	TRBJ2-3
SARAEFEAF	TRBV20-1	TRBJ1-1
AWSAAGVGELF	TRBV30	TRBJ2-2
ASSPPGHDGNEQF	TRBV5-4	TRBJ2-1
ATRDRESYEQY	TRBV27	TRBJ2-7